The 16 T cell receptor beta chains below come from one sample, sequenced in a study of T-cell memory formation after mild COVID-19. TCRdb redid the calling of the 5' RACE reads with MiXCR, one entry per CDR3 protein. The table lists 450,000 to 650,000 distinct CDR3 sequences, roughly 21% of them singletons. Sequenced input: PBMCs or a T cell subset sorted from them (not recorded which). The source of these receptors is an adult woman who had mild COVID-19 (a few samples of this study predate the infection). Cell type and time point are not known.

This clonotype was found a few times. The chain uses TRBV18 and TRBJ1-4; possible D gene TRBD1, 5 bases. The length of the CDR3 is 13 residues. Germline CDR1 and CDR2: KGHSH and LQKENI. Trimming stripped 6 bases from V and 5 bases from J, with 10 bases between. This chain's CDR3 is CASSRDWNEKLFF. The CDR3 DNA sequence: TGTGCCAGCTCGAGGGACTGGAATGAAAAACTGTTTTTT.

This chain links TRBV7-9 with TRBJ1-2, with D possibly matching TRBD1 (6 bases). Germline-derived CDR1 and CDR2 are SEHNR and FQNEAQ (reference sequence). V was pared by 5 bases and J by 7 bases, with 20 bases between. The CDR3 contains 15 residues. CDR3 protein: CASSPPGGGEGGYTF. The CDR3 coding sequence is TGTGCCAGCAGCCCCCCGGGTGGGGGCGAGGGTGGCTACACCTTC.

CDR3 nucleotide sequence: TGTGCCAGCAGCTTAGGGCTCGCTAGCGGGAGTATATACGAGCAGTACTTC. Translated: CASSLGLASGSIYEQYF. The V and J genes are TRBV7-9 and TRBJ2-7; TRBD2 matches 10 bases. CDR3 length: 17 residues. Losses at the gene ends were 1 base for V and 4 bases for J; bases not matched to a gene: 10. CDR1 is SEHNR and CDR2 is FQNEAQ in the germline V gene (reference sequence). Looking up the rest from reference TRBV7-9 and TRBJ2-7 gives the full variable domain: DTGVSQNPRHKITKRGQNVTFRCDPISEHNRLYWYRQTLGQGPEFLTYFQNEAQLEKSRLLSDRFSAERPKGSFSTLEIQRTEQGDSAMYLCASSLGLASGSIYEQYFGPGTRLTVT.

The chain recombines TRBV29-1 with TRBJ2-7; D ambiguous. From germline, CDR1 is SQVTM and CDR2 ANQGSEA. Deletions cut 5 bases from V and 0 bases from J, with 8 bases between. This CDR3 has 12 residues. Written as DNA, the CDR3 is TGCAGCGTTACTGAGAGCTCCTACGAGCAGTACTTC. Protein product: CSVTESSYEQYF.

V usage is TRBV4-1 and J usage is TRBJ2-7, with D unresolved. The CDR3 spans 15 residues. CDR1 and CDR2 (germline): MGHRA, YSYEKL. Trimming took 0 bases from V and 2 from J, leaving 11 bases between them. CDR3 sequence (DNA): TGCGCCAGCAGCCAAGACCCCACTGGGACCTACGAGCAGTACTTC. Encoded protein: CASSQDPTGTYEQYF.

This clonotype was found a few times. The chain employs TRBV20-1 and TRBJ2-1; D call uncertain. The CDR3 is 14 residues long. V dropped 0 bases and J dropped 8 bases, with 14 bases sitting between them. Germline CDR1 DFQATT, CDR2 SNEGSKA (reference sequence). Here the CDR3 DNA reads TGCAGTGCTAGAGATCCGCCGGCGTCGGATGAGCAGTTCTTC. Translation gives CSARDPPASDEQFF.

There are many counts of this clonotype. V is TRBV29-1 and J is TRBJ2-2; the D is unclear. Germline values: CDR1 SQVTM, CDR2 ANQGSEA. The CDR3 has 11 amino acids. Trimming left V 5 bases short and J 5 bases short, with 6 bases between. For the CDR3, the DNA is TGCAGCGTTCGGTTTACCGGGGAGCTGTTTTTT. This codes for CSVRFTGELFF.

The V gene is TRBV5-1, the J gene TRBJ2-2, with D unresolved. The CDR3 runs to 13 residues. Trimming pared 1 base from V and 7 bases from J, leaving 8 bases between. Germline values: CDR1 SGHRS, CDR2 YFSETQ. CDR3 bases: TGCGCCAGCAGCTTGTTTTTAGACGGGGAGCTGTTTTTT. The encoded protein is CASSLFLDGELFF.

Ten or more counts support this clonotype. This sequence joins TRBV4-1 and TRBJ2-2, with D tentatively TRBD1 (5 bases). Trimming took off 3 bases at V and 3 bases at J, with 29 bases between the two ends. This CDR3 spans 21 amino acids. Germline CDR1 is MGHRA and CDR2 is YSYEKL. The DNA of the CDR3 is TGCGCCAGCAGCCAGCCACCTTCAACCAAACAGGCGCCACGTTACACCGGGGAGCTGTTTTTT. This sequence encodes CASSQPPSTKQAPRYTGELFF.

This clonotype came up a few times. The V and J genes are TRBV6-2 or TRBV6-3 and TRBJ1-5; 10 bases are a match to TRBD1. Germline CDR1 is MNHEY and CDR2 is SVGEGT. The junction had 4 bases not matched to a gene; V was cut back by 2 bases and J by 6 bases. The CDR3 consists of 15 residues. The CDR3 nucleotides read TGTGCCAGCAGTTACGACAGGGGGCCGTCTCAGCCCCAGCATTTT. Residues: CASSYDRGPSQPQHF.

There are a few counts of this clonotype. The rearrangement joins TRBV6-2 or TRBV6-3 to TRBJ2-7; TRBD1 agrees at 7 bases. Germline V gives CDR1 MNHEY, CDR2 SVGEGT. The V segment lost 8 bases and the J segment 4 bases; nucleotides outside the gene matches: 14. CDR3 length: 15 residues. Here the CDR3 DNA reads TGTGCCAGCGCTCCAGGCGGCAGGGGGTTGTACGAGCAGTACTTC. Its protein product is CASAPGGRGLYEQYF.

The sample holds a few counts of this clonotype. The chain links TRBV7-9 to TRBJ1-2; 9 nucleotides align to TRBD1. The CDR3 loop spans 15 amino acids. CDR1 is SEHNR, CDR2 FQNEAQ, per germline (reference sequence). V was pared by 4 bases and J by 8 bases, with 11 bases of the junction left unmatched. CDR3 bases: TGTGCCAGCAGCTCCGCCGGGACAGGGACGGAGGGCTACACCTTC. Amino acid sequence: CASSSAGTGTEGYTF.

This clonotype was counted between two and nine times. The chain recombines TRBV12-3 or TRBV12-4 with TRBJ1-1; D is undetermined. V lost 3 bases to trimming and J lost 1 base, with 12 bases between them. The CDR3 covers 15 residues. The CDR3 here is CASSLNPLGNTEAFF. For the CDR3, the DNA is TGTGCCAGCAGTTTGAACCCTTTGGGGAACACTGAAGCTTTCTTT.

V is TRBV3-1 and J is TRBJ2-5; 14 positions agree with TRBD2. From germline, CDR1 is LGHDT and CDR2 YNNKEL (reference sequence). The ends lost 3 bases at V and 5 bases at J; junction bases unmatched: 2. The CDR3 runs to 15 residues. The CDR3 loop reads CASSHGTSGSETQYF. Written as DNA, the CDR3 is TGTGCCAGCAGCCACGGGACTAGCGGGAGTGAGACCCAGTACTTC.

The rearrangement uses TRBV9 and TRBJ1-4; 8 nucleotides agree with TRBD1. The CDR3 has 14 residues. J gave up 7 bases and V 0 bases, and 2 bases lay outside the gene matches. CDR1 is SGDLS and CDR2 is YYNGEE in the germline V gene. In DNA, the CDR3 is TGTGCCAGCAGCGTAGGACAGGGGTCTGAAAAACTGTTTTTT. Its protein product is CASSVGQGSEKLFF. The variable domain in full, with the rest retrieved from reference TRBV9 and TRBJ1-4, is DSGVTQTPKHLITATGQRVTLRCSPRSGDLSVYWYQQSLDQGLQFLIQYYNGEERAKGNILERFSAQQFPDLHSELNLSSLELGDSALYFCASSVGQGSEKLFFGSGTQLSVL.

This clonotype was detected a few times. The chain joins TRBV10-3 to TRBJ2-1, with D perhaps TRBD2 (6 bases). The CDR3 consists of 14 residues. Trimming removed 7 bases from V and 8 bases from J, with 18 bases in between. Germline V lookup: CDR1 ENHRY, CDR2 SYGVKD. The CDR3 bases are TGTGCCATCAAAGAGGGACTCCCCGGCTATGAGCAGTTCTTC. This translates into CAIKEGLPGYEQFF.